The 23 T cell receptor beta chains in this list originate from one sample, sequenced in a study of OX40 agonist ivuxolimab in advanced cancers. Assay: immunoSEQ multiplex PCR; the TCRdb copy retains only in-frame clones and omits some. The data hold approximately 49,000 clones, with 80% to 85% observed a single time. The specimen comprised CD4+ or CD8+ T cells sorted from blood, sampled in a trial of the OX40 agonist ivuxolimab. Source of these receptors: an adult with an advanced solid tumor such as melanoma, head and neck, liver or kidney cancer.

The gene calls are TRBV7-9 and TRBJ2-7, with 11 bases identical to TRBD2. The CDR3 is 16 residues long. Germline CDR1 is SEHNR and CDR2 is FQNEAQ (reference sequence). The V gene end was trimmed by 5 bases and the J gene end by 2 bases; junction bases not matched to a gene: 8. CDR3 residues: CASSATSGANPYEQYF. The CDR3 nucleotides read TGTGCCAGCAGCGCGACTAGCGGGGCGAACCCCTACGAGCAGTACTTC.

The chain combines TRBV7-8 with TRBJ1-5; no reliable D call. V dropped 1 base and J dropped 1 base, with 8 bases sitting between them. CDR1 SGHVS and CDR2 FQNEAQ come from the germline V gene. This CDR3 comprises 15 residues. In DNA, the CDR3 is TGTGCCAGCAGCTTAGATTTCAGGAGCAATCAGCCCCAGCATTTT. Translated, it gives CASSLDFRSNQPQHF.

The chain links TRBV4-1 to TRBJ2-2; possibly TRBD1 for D (5 bases). Germline CDR1 and CDR2: MGHRA and YSYEKL. V dropped 3 bases and J dropped 4 bases, with 9 bases sitting between them. The CDR3 loop spans 14 amino acids. The CDR3, as DNA: TGCGCCAGCAGCCATCACCAGGGCACCGGGGAGCTGTTTTTT. Residues: CASSHHQGTGELFF.

The V gene is TRBV5-1, the J gene TRBJ1-1; 7 bases line up with TRBD1. CDR3 length equals 16 residues. Germline CDR1 reads SGHRS; CDR2 reads YFSETQ. Unmatched junction bases numbered 5, after V lost 0 bases and J lost 0 bases. The CDR3 reads CASSLAPGGMNTEAFF. DNA for the CDR3: TGCGCCAGCAGCTTGGCCCCAGGGGGTATGAACACTGAAGCTTTCTTT.

This chain uses TRBV5-4 with TRBJ2-7, with D perhaps being TRBD1 or TRBD2 (5 bases each). V was clipped by 0 bases and J by 6 bases, with 7 bases between them. Germline CDR1 is SGHNT and CDR2 is YYREEE (reference sequence). The CDR3 extends over 12 amino acids. CDR3 amino acids: CASSLGGFEQYF. The CDR3 DNA is TGTGCCAGCAGCTTGGGGGGGTTCGAGCAGTACTTC.

The table lists this clone with a count of one. The rearrangement joins TRBV7-9 to TRBJ2-7; D not certain. The CDR3 runs to 12 residues. V shed 1 base and J shed 7 bases, with 8 bases lying between them. Germline-derived CDR1 and CDR2 are SEHNR and FQNEAQ (reference sequence). The CDR3 reads CASSLEGREQYF. The CDR3 bases are TGTGCCAGCAGCTTAGAGGGTAGGGAGCAGTACTTC.

This sequence joins TRBV4-3 and TRBJ1-2, with TRBD1 as a possible D gene (5 bases). The CDR3 has 16 amino acids. Trimming cost V 1 base and J 7 bases, with 19 bases left between them. Germline CDR1 is LGHNA and CDR2 is YSLEER. The CDR3 region is CASSQGRVWDSSGYTF. The CDR3 nucleotides are TGCGCCAGCAGCCAAGGGAGGGTTTGGGACTCCTCTGGCTACACCTTC.

The chain couples TRBV10-2 to TRBJ2-7, with D perhaps being TRBD1 or TRBD2 (5 bases each). Germline V gene lookup returns CDR1 WSHSY and CDR2 SAAADI. The CDR3 contains 16 residues. V was trimmed by 3 bases and J by 4 bases, leaving 19 bases between them. The DNA of the CDR3 is TGCGCCAGCAGTGAACGACATAGGGACGAAGAATACGAGCAGTACTTC. This gives the protein CASSERHRDEEYEQYF.

The chain is built from TRBV10-3 and TRBJ1-1; a possible D gene is TRBD1 (5 bases). This CDR3 spans 13 amino acids. Per germline, CDR1 ENHRY and CDR2 SYGVKD. V was trimmed by 10 bases and J by 5 bases, leaving 17 bases between them. The CDR3 bases are TGTGCCACTTCCGAGGGAGGGGCAACTGAAGCTTTCTTT. It yields the protein CATSEGGATEAFF.

The count of this clone is one. The gene calls are TRBV7-9 and TRBJ1-1; a possible D gene is TRBD1 (5 bases). This CDR3 has 13 amino acids. V was shortened by 2 bases and J by 8 bases, with 12 bases between the two germline ends. Germline V gives CDR1 SEHNR, CDR2 FQNEAQ (reference sequence). The CDR3 reads CASSLPGLREAFF. CDR3 bases: TGTGCCAGCAGCTTACCGGGACTGCGGGAAGCTTTCTTT.

This clone was observed once. The chain employs TRBV9 and TRBJ2-2; D is undetermined. The CDR3 covers 15 residues. V shed 0 bases and J shed 1 base, with 7 bases lying between them. Germline CDR1 is SGDLS and CDR2 is YYNGEE. Written as DNA, the CDR3 is TGTGCCAGCAGCGTAGGGCCCCTGAACACCGGGGAGCTGTTTTTT. Its translation is CASSVGPLNTGELFF.

This clone was recorded at least ten times. V usage is TRBV28 and J usage is TRBJ1-6; D perhaps matches TRBD1 (5 bases). This CDR3 region has 16 residues. Germline V CDR1 and CDR2: MDHEN, SYDVKM. The V end was cut by 7 bases, the J end by 4 bases, with 17 bases between. As DNA, the CDR3 is TGTGCCAGCACCCCCTGGGATGACAGTTATAATTCACCCCTCCACTTT. Amino acid sequence: CASTPWDDSYNSPLHF.

The J gene is TRBJ2-7, the V gene TRBV19; D is undetermined. The CDR3 spans 15 residues. Trimming removed 3 bases at V and 0 bases at J, with 12 bases between. The germline gives CDR1 LNHDA, CDR2 SQIVND (reference sequence). The CDR3 region has the DNA TGTGCCAGTAGTATTTCGGGTACGATCTCCTACGAGCAGTACTTC. Translation gives CASSISGTISYEQYF.

This clone appeared a few times. V gene TRBV18 combines with J gene TRBJ1-2; 7 positions match TRBD1. The CDR3 loop spans 14 amino acids. With V trimmed by 5 bases and J by 0 bases, 3 bases remained unmatched. Per germline, CDR1 KGHSH and CDR2 LQKENI. The DNA for the CDR3 is TGTGCCAGCTCAGCGACAGGGACTAACTATGGCTACACCTTC. This encodes CASSATGTNYGYTF.

The chain links TRBV27 to TRBJ2-1; D may correspond to TRBD1 or TRBD2 (5 bases each). Germline V lookup: CDR1 MNHEY, CDR2 SMNVEV (reference sequence). The V end was cut by 4 bases, the J end by 6 bases, with 10 bases between. The CDR3 length is 13 residues. The CDR3 sequence is CASSSGTLNEQFF. CDR3 nucleotide sequence: TGTGCCAGCAGTTCCGGGACCCTCAATGAGCAGTTCTTC.

This chain uses TRBV7-9 with TRBJ2-6; the D gene is possibly TRBD1 (5 bases). The germline CDR1 and CDR2 sequences are SEHNR and FQNEAQ (reference sequence). Trimming cost V 5 bases and J 2 bases, with 19 bases left between them. This CDR3 comprises 18 residues. In DNA, the CDR3 is TGTGCCAGCAGCCAAACGGTACAGGTTTTCGCTGGGGCCAACGTCCTGACTTTC. Residues: CASSQTVQVFAGANVLTF. The variable domain in full, completed from reference TRBV7-9 and TRBJ2-6, reads DTGVSQNPRHKITKRGQNVTFRCDPISEHNRLYWYRQTLGQGPEFLTYFQNEAQLEKSRLLSDRFSAERPKGSFSTLEIQRTEQGDSAMYLCASSQTVQVFAGANVLTFGAGSRLTVL.

This clone is categorized as medium-sized. This specimen includes other DNA sequences encoding the same CDR3. The chain links TRBV27 to TRBJ2-1; D unclear. The CDR3 covers 13 residues. CDR1 is MNHEY, CDR2 SMNVEV, per germline (reference sequence). The V end lost 0 bases, the J end lost 0 bases, and 0 bases lay between the germline ends. CDR3 sequence: CASSLSSYNEQFF. The CDR3 region has the DNA TGTGCCAGCAGTTTATCCTCCTACAATGAGCAGTTCTTC.

The rearrangement uses TRBV4-1 and TRBJ2-7, with TRBD2 identical over 7 bases. CDR1 is MGHRA, CDR2 YSYEKL, per germline. The CDR3 contains 14 residues. J was trimmed by 3 bases and V by 4 bases; bases with no gene match: 6. CDR3 nucleotide sequence: TGCGCCAGCAGCCTGGGACGGGGGGTCTACGAGCAGTACTTC. Its translation: CASSLGRGVYEQYF.

This clone was seen a few times. The chain employs TRBV7-8 and TRBJ1-4, with D perhaps TRBD1 (5 bases). CDR1 is SGHVS, CDR2 FQNEAQ, per germline. The CDR3 is made up of 15 amino acids. Trimming pared 2 bases from V and 8 bases from J, leaving 15 bases between. The CDR3 DNA reads as TGTGCCAGCAGCTTACGTCAGGGCCCGGTGGAAAAACTGTTTTTT. It codes for CASSLRQGPVEKLFF.

This clone came up once. The V call is TRBV11-2, the J call TRBJ2-5; D is perhaps TRBD1 (6 bases). Germline assignment: CDR1 SGHAT and CDR2 FQNNGV. The CDR3 totals 16 residues. V shed 1 base and J shed 0 bases, with 12 bases lying between them. CDR3 bases: TGTGCCAGCAGCTTAGGACAGGCGACCTACCAAGAGACCCAGTACTTC. Amino acid sequence: CASSLGQATYQETQYF.

This sequence joins TRBV5-6 and TRBJ1-1, with a weak D call TRBD1 (6 bases). Germline V gene sequence: CDR1 SGHDT, CDR2 YYEEEE. Trimming removed 4 bases at V and 0 bases at J, with 13 bases between. This CDR3 region has 15 residues. CDR3 coding DNA: TGTGCCAGCAGCGGGCCGACAGGTCTGAACACTGAAGCTTTCTTT. Residues: CASSGPTGLNTEAFF.

V gene TRBV11-2 combines with J gene TRBJ2-3, with D possibly matching TRBD2 (6 bases). V lost 6 bases, J lost 3 bases, and 22 bases lay in between. The CDR3 length is 17 residues. Germline lookup yields CDR1 SGHAT and CDR2 FQNNGV. CDR3 sequence (DNA): TGTGCCAGCAGACACACGGGGGTTTACACAAAGACAGATACGCAGTATTTT. Its translation: CASRHTGVYTKTDTQYF.

The genes are TRBV5-4 and TRBJ2-5; 9 bases agree with TRBD1. The CDR3 runs to 15 residues. V shed 0 bases, J shed 4 bases, and the junction held 4 bases outside the gene matches. CDR1 is SGHNT and CDR2 is YYREEE in the germline V gene (reference sequence). CDR3 in DNA: TGTGCCAGCAGCTTGGGAAAGGGACAGGGAGAGACCCAGTACTTC. This encodes CASSLGKGQGETQYF.